A single sample gave rise to the 6 T cell receptor beta chains below, sequenced in a study of shared clonotypes between healthy human individuals. TCRdb's copy holds only in-frame clones and misses some; the assay was immunoSEQ multiplex PCR. The sample has roughly 660,000 clones; 90% are singletons. Sequencing was done on a sample of memory CD8+ T cells from PBMCs. The subset here: CD45RO+ cells pooled with CCR7-negative TemRA cells. The source of these receptors is a man between 18 and 35 years old in good health. Some clones in this sample may be carry-over from other donors' samples.

The CDR3 here is CASSFEDTDTQYF. The CDR3 DNA sequence: TGTGCCAGCAGCTTCGAGGACACAGATACGCAGTATTTT. The V and J genes are TRBV7-3 and TRBJ2-3; D is uncertain. This CDR3 contains 13 residues. Trimming shortened V by 3 bases and J by 2 bases, and 6 bases separated the two germline ends. Germline V lookup: CDR1 SGHTA, CDR2 FQGTGA.

The chain combines TRBV5-8 with TRBJ1-1; D is ambiguous. Between the trimmed V and J ends, which lost 3 bases and 3 bases, there was a span of 12 bases. Germline V CDR1 and CDR2: SGHTS, YDEGEE. This CDR3 is 14 amino acids long. CDR3 coding DNA: TGTGCCAGCAGCTCTGGGGATTCGGACACTGAAGCTTTCTTT. Its translation is CASSSGDSDTEAFF.

The chain uses TRBV29-1 and TRBJ2-7; perhaps TRBD2 as D (6 bases). The CDR3 totals 13 residues. Germline CDR1 SQVTM, CDR2 ANQGSEA. The germline V and J ends were trimmed by 5 bases and 3 bases, with 14 bases remaining between them. CDR3 nucleotide sequence: TGCAGCGTTCTTGGGGGTAGCGGCTACGAGCAGTACTTC. This encodes CSVLGGSGYEQYF.

This clone was seen only once. The genes are TRBV19 and TRBJ2-2, with 8 bases that match TRBD1. J was trimmed by 1 base and V by 5 bases; bases with no gene match: 15. This CDR3 contains 19 residues. The germline V gene has CDR1 LNHDA and CDR2 SQIVND (reference sequence). CDR3 region: CASSPSRRGPEVNTGELFF. Here the CDR3 DNA reads TGTGCCAGTAGTCCATCTCGCAGGGGGCCCGAGGTGAACACCGGGGAGCTGTTTTTT.

The chain links TRBV29-1 to TRBJ2-7; D ambiguous. The V end lost 3 bases, the J end lost 6 bases, and 9 bases lay between the germline ends. CDR1 is SQVTM and CDR2 is ANQGSEA in the germline V gene. There are 11 residues in the CDR3. The CDR3 loop is CSVDVGSEQYF. Here the CDR3 DNA reads TGCAGCGTTGATGTAGGCTCCGAGCAGTACTTC.

The chain couples TRBV27 to TRBJ2-7, with D possibly TRBD2 on 10 matching bases. The CDR3 contains 19 residues. V lost 3 bases and J 4 bases, leaving 28 bases between the germline ends. Germline V gene sequence: CDR1 MNHEY, CDR2 SMNVEV (reference sequence). This CDR3 reads CASSFKQGASGSQFYEQYF. The CDR3 coding sequence is TGTGCCAGCAGTTTTAAACAGGGGGCTAGCGGGAGCCAATTTTACGAGCAGTACTTC.